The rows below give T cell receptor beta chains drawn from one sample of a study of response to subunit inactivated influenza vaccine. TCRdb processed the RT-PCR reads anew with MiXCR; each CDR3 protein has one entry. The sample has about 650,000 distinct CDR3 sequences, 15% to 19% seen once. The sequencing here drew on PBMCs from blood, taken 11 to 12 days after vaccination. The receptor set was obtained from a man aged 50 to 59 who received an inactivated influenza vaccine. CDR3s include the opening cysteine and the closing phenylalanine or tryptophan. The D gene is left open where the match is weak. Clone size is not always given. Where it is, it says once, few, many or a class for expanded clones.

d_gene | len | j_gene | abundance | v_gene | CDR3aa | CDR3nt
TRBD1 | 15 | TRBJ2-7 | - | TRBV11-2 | CASSPAGTEFYEQYF | TGTGCCAGCAGCCCGGCCGGGACAGAATTTTACGAGCAGTACTTC
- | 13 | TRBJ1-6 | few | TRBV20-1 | CSARGPRDSPLHF | TGCAGTGCTAGAGGACCCAGGGATTCACCCCTCCACTTT
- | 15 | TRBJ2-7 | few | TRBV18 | CASSPGGGETYEQYF | TGTGCCAGCTCACCGGGAGGGGGCGAAACCTACGAGCAGTACTTC
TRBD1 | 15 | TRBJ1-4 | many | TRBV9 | CASSGRQGESEKLFF | TGTGCCAGCAGCGGCCGACAGGGAGAGAGCGAAAAACTGTTTTTT
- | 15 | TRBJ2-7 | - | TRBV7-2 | CASSLEGGGKYEQYF | TGTGCCAGCAGCTTAGAGGGCGGGGGCAAGTACGAGCAGTACTTC
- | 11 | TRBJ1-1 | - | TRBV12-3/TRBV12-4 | CASTRDTEAFF | TGTGCCAGCACCCGGGACACTGAAGCTTTCTTT
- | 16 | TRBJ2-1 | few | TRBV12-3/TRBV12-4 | CASSKDGPHSYNEQFF | TGTGCCAGCAGCAAGGACGGGCCCCACTCCTACAATGAGCAGTTCTTC
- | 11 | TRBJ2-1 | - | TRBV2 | CASTWTDGQFF | TGTGCCAGCACTTGGACAGATGGGCAGTTCTTC
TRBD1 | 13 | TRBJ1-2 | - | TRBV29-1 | CSVGPGQGDGYTF | TGCAGCGTCGGCCCCGGACAGGGGGATGGCTACACCTTC
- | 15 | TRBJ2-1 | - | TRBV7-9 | CASSLVALSYNEQFF | TGTGCCAGCAGCTTGGTGGCGCTCTCCTACAATGAGCAGTTCTTC
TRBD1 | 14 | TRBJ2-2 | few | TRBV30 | CAWSVHRGNGELFF | TGTGCCTGGAGTGTACACAGGGGGAACGGGGAGCTGTTTTTT
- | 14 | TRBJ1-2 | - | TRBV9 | CASSPPGINYGYTF | TGTGCCAGCAGCCCACCGGGAATTAACTATGGCTACACCTTC
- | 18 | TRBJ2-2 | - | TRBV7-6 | CASSSFATGTQNTGELFF | TGTGCCAGCAGCTCTTTCGCAACCGGGACTCAGAACACCGGGGAGCTGTTTTTT
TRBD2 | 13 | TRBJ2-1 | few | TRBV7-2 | CASSLESGARKFF | TGTGCCAGCAGCTTAGAAAGCGGGGCGAGGAAGTTCTTC
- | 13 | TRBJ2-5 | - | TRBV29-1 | CSVILKGWETQYF | TGCAGCGTTATCTTGAAGGGTTGGGAGACCCAGTACTTC
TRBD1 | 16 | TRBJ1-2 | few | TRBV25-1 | CASSDMRQGKMYGYTF | TGTGCCAGCAGTGATATGAGACAGGGGAAGATGTATGGCTACACCTTC
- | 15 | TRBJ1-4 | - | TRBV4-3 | CASSQEWGRYEKLFF | TGCGCCAGCAGCCAGGAGTGGGGTCGGTATGAAAAACTGTTTTTT
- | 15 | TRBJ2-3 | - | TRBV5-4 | CASSLVGIGLDTQYF | TGTGCCAGCAGCTTGGTGGGAATAGGATTGGATACGCAGTATTTT
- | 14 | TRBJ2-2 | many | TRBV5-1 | CASSRGQNTGELFF | TGCGCCAGCAGCAGGGGACAGAACACCGGGGAGCTGTTTTTT
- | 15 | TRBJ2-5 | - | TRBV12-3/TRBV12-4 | CASSGWAEPQETQYF | TGTGCCAGCAGTGGGTGGGCAGAGCCACAAGAGACCCAGTACTTC
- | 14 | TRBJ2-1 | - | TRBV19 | CAIGDTSSYNEQFF | TGTGCCATTGGGGACACCAGCTCCTACAATGAGCAGTTCTTC
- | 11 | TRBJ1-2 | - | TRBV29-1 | CSVEGGDGYTF | TGCAGCGTTGAAGGAGGGGATGGCTACACCTTC
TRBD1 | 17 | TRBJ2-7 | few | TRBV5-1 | CASSSPEGQGLSYEQYF | TGCGCCAGCAGCTCTCCAGAGGGACAGGGTTTATCCTACGAGCAGTACTTC
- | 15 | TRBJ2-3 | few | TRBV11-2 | CASSLVGRTTDTQYF | TGTGCCAGCAGCTTAGTGGGACGGACCACAGATACGCAGTATTTT
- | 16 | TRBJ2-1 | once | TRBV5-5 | CASSLVSDSSYNEQFF | TGTGCCAGCAGCTTGGTTAGCGATAGCTCCTACAATGAGCAGTTCTTC
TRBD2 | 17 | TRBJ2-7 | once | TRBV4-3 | CASSLRRGASGDYEQYF | TGCGCCAGCAGCCTCCGAAGGGGAGCTAGCGGAGATTACGAGCAGTACTTC
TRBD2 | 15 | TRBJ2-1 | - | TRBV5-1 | CASSRTSGQYNEQFF | TGCGCCAGCAGCCGGACTAGCGGGCAGTACAATGAGCAGTTCTTC
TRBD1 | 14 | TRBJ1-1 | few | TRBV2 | CASRGYRGGTEAFF | TGTGCCAGCAGGGGATACAGGGGTGGCACTGAAGCTTTCTTT
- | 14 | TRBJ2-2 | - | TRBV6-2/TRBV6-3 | CASSPGLYTGELFF | TGTGCCAGTTCCCCAGGACTATACACCGGGGAGCTGTTTTTT
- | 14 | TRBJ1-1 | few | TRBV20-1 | CSVTGISMNTEAFF | TGCAGTGTAACAGGGATCTCTATGAACACTGAAGCTTTCTTT
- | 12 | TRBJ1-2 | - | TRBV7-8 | CASSLERTGYTF | TGTGCCAGCAGCTTAGAACGGACTGGCTACACCTTC
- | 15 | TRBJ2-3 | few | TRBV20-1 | CSARDLRGFTDTQYF | TGCAGTGCTAGAGATTTGCGTGGCTTCACAGATACGCAGTATTTT
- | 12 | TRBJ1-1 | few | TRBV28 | CASRHSPTEAFF | TGTGCCAGTAGACACAGTCCCACTGAAGCTTTCTTT
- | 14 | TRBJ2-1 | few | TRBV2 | CASSDSRNRNEQFF | TGTGCCAGCAGTGACAGTCGGAACCGCAATGAGCAGTTCTTC
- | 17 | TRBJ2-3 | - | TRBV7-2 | CASSLPYGGHSTDTQYF | TGTGCCAGCAGCTTACCGTACGGAGGACACAGCACAGATACGCAGTATTTT
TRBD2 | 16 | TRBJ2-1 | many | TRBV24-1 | CATSDTGTSGINEQFF | TGTGCCACCAGTGATACCGGGACTAGCGGGATCAATGAGCAGTTCTTC
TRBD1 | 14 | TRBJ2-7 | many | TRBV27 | CASRSGGLLYEQYF | TGTGCCAGCAGGTCAGGGGGCCTGCTCTACGAGCAGTACTTC
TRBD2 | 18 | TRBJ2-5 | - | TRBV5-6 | CASSLPGLAEMLGETQYF | TGTGCCAGCAGCTTACCGGGACTAGCGGAGATGTTAGGAGAGACCCAGTACTTC
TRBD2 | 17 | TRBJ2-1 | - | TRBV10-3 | CAISSDGASGGYNEQFF | TGTGCCATCAGCTCAGATGGGGCTAGCGGGGGGTACAATGAGCAGTTCTTC
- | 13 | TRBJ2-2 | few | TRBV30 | CAWSSRTDGELFF | TGTGCCTGGTCCTCTAGGACGGACGGGGAGCTGTTTTTT
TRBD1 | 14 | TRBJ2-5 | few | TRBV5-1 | CASSDGQGGETQYF | TGCGCCAGCAGCGACGGACAGGGGGGAGAGACCCAGTACTTC
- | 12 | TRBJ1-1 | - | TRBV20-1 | CSAREGGTEAFF | TGCAGTGCTAGAGAGGGAGGGACTGAAGCTTTCTTT
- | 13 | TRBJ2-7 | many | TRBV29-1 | CSVEDWLSYEQYF | TGCAGCGTTGAAGATTGGCTTTCCTACGAGCAGTACTTC